This passage covers 11 T cell receptor beta chains from one sample sequenced in a study of cytomegalovirus exposure and HLA in healthy donors. A multiplex PCR was run with 60 Vbeta primers and 13 Jbeta primers. Only in-frame clones appear in the TCRdb table, and some are missing; sequencing was by immunoSEQ multiplex PCR. The sample comprises about 140,000 clones, 82% of which are singletons, and 3% to 3.5% rests with the top ten. Source material: PBMCs. The receptor set was obtained from a man younger than 30 in good health and CMV-seropositive.

The V and J genes are TRBV28 and TRBJ2-7, with D possibly TRBD1 on 6 matching bases. The ends were cut back, 4 bases at V and 6 bases at J, with 16 bases in the middle. The germline CDR1 and CDR2 sequences are MDHEN and SYDVKM. CDR3 length: 14 amino acids. The CDR3 DNA reads TGTGCCAGCAGTTCGGGACACCTTTTGAGCGAGCAGTACTTC. Protein: CASSSGHLLSEQYF.

A single count supports this clone. The chain recombines TRBV6-5 with TRBJ1-5; a possible D gene is TRBD1 (5 bases). CDR1 and CDR2 from the germline V gene are MNHEY and SVGAGI. Trimming cost V 6 bases and J 3 bases, with 12 bases left between them. The CDR3 spans 14 residues. CDR3 sequence: CASSPRGYNQPQHF. CDR3 nucleotides: TGTGCCAGCAGCCCTCGGGGGTACAATCAGCCCCAGCATTTT.

The genes are TRBV6-6 and TRBJ1-4; D call uncertain. The CDR3 covers 10 residues. Germline V lookup: CDR1 MNHNY, CDR2 SVGAGI (reference sequence). With 6 bases removed from V and 8 bases from J, the gap between germline ends came to 4 bases. The CDR3 nucleotides are TGTGCCAGCAGCCTGGAAAAACTGTTTTTT. Protein: CASSLEKLFF.

This clone was seen a few times. This chain links TRBV5-1 with TRBJ2-1; 7 bases map to TRBD1. CDR1 and CDR2 (germline): SGHRS, YFSETQ. This CDR3 region has 14 residues. V lost 3 bases, J lost 4 bases, and 4 bases stayed unmatched. The CDR3 loop reads CASSSGTDYNEQFF. As DNA, the CDR3 is TGCGCCAGCAGCTCTGGGACAGATTACAATGAGCAGTTCTTC. Full variable domain (missing parts from reference TRBV5-1 and TRBJ2-1): KAGVTQTPRYLIKTRGQQVTLSCSPISGHRSVSWYQQTPGQGLQFLFEYFSETQRNKGNFPGRFSGRQFSNSRSEMNVSTLELGDSALYLCASSSGTDYNEQFFGPGTRLTVL.

Points on this clone: One end of the junction varies from germline; a read error may be responsible. The chain links TRBV7-9 to TRBJ1-1; a weak D match, TRBD1 (6 bases). The CDR3 extends over 12 amino acids. Germline assignment: CDR1 SEHNR and CDR2 FQNEAQ (reference sequence). The CDR3 sequence is CSSSLGSGEAFF. The CDR3 DNA is TGTTCCAGCAGCTTAGGTTCAGGGGAGGCTTTCTTT.

The genes are TRBV29-1 and TRBJ1-1; TRBD1 is a possible D gene (5 bases). This CDR3 comprises 13 residues. CDR1 is SQVTM, CDR2 ANQGSEA, per germline. Between the trimmed V and J ends, which lost 4 bases and 0 bases, there was a span of 9 bases. The DNA for the CDR3 is TGCAGCGTTGTCCGACAGATGAACACTGAAGCTTTCTTT. Its translation is CSVVRQMNTEAFF.

The rearrangement uses TRBV6-6 and TRBJ2-1; TRBD2 is a possible D gene (5 bases). The CDR3 length is 12 residues. Between the trimmed V and J ends, which lost 6 bases and 10 bases, there was a span of 13 bases. The V gene's germline CDR1 is MNHNY and CDR2 SVGAGI (reference sequence). The CDR3 nucleotides are TGTGCCAGCAGACTGGGAGCGGAAGAGCAGTTCTTC. Its translation: CASRLGAEEQFF.

The rearrangement joins TRBV19 to TRBJ2-2; 9 bases align to TRBD1. After removal of 6 bases from V and 5 bases from J, the junction contained 16 bases not matched to a gene. The CDR3 is made up of 18 amino acids. Germline CDR1 and CDR2: LNHDA and SQIVND (reference sequence). The CDR3 DNA follows: TGTGCCAGTAGGATGACGGACAGGGGCGCGGGATTGACCGGGGAGCTGTTTTTT. It translates to CASRMTDRGAGLTGELFF. The full variable domain, with the rest looked up from reference TRBV19 and TRBJ2-2, is DGGITQSPKYLFRKEGQNVTLSCEQNLNHDAMYWYRQDPGQGLRLIYYSQIVNDFQKGDIAEGYSVSREKKESFPLTVTSAQKNPTAFYLCASRMTDRGAGLTGELFFGEGSRLTVL.

This clone was seen just once. V gene TRBV9 combines with J gene TRBJ2-2, with TRBD1 matching 7 bases. This CDR3 spans 16 amino acids. Germline V CDR1 and CDR2: SGDLS, YYNGEE. V gave up 4 bases and J gave up 0 bases; unmatched junction bases: 6. This CDR3 is CASSMLDRPNTGELFF. In DNA, the CDR3 is TGTGCCAGCAGCATGTTGGACAGGCCGAACACCGGGGAGCTGTTTTTT.

V usage is TRBV29-1 and J usage is TRBJ1-1; D may be TRBD1 (5 bases). The CDR3 totals 12 residues. V gave up 2 bases and J gave up 5 bases, with 9 bases separating them. Germline V gene sequence: CDR1 SQVTM, CDR2 ANQGSEA. This chain's CDR3 is CSVERGGTEAFF. The CDR3, as DNA: TGCAGCGTTGAAAGGGGCGGAACTGAAGCTTTCTTT.

The chain combines TRBV6-5 with TRBJ1-2; 9 positions agree with TRBD1. J gave up 5 bases and V 5 bases, and 6 bases lay outside the gene matches. The CDR3 covers 14 residues. Germline V gene lookup returns CDR1 MNHEY and CDR2 SVGAGI. CDR3 sequence reads: CASSLQGARYGYTF. In nucleotides, the CDR3 is TGTGCCAGCAGTCTACAGGGGGCGCGGTATGGCTACACCTTC.